The entry that follows covers one TCR beta chain sequence. TCRdb analysed the RACE reads with MiXCR anew, one entry per CDR3 protein. This sample has 360,000 or so distinct CDR3 sequences, with under 6.5% found just once. Deletions cut 0 bases from V and 7 bases from J, with 17 bases between. Germline V gives CDR1 SGDLS, CDR2 YYNGEE. The CDR3 totals 15 residues. The entry originates in a study of human T cells and chemical hapten exposure. Across the whole study: The study sensitized with 2% DPC on a 2 cm by 2 cm patch of upper inner arm skin.

Time point reported: patch test 2, 6 weeks after DPC sensitization. Treatment in this sample: therapeutic diphenylcyclopropenone sensitization with weekly scalp DPC. The TCR sequence derives from a woman in her late teens or twenties with alopecia areata. Some clones in this sample may be carry-over from other donors' samples. V and J are TRBV9 and TRBJ2-7; D possibly corresponds to TRBD1 (6 bases). This sample comprised whole blood, obtained in connection with sensitization to the hapten diphenylcyclopropenone (DPC). CDR3 protein: CASSVAGRGAEEQYF. DNA for the CDR3: TGTGCCAGCAGCGTAGCGGGCAGGGGTGCGGAGGAGCAGTACTTC. The variable domain in full, completed from reference TRBV9 and TRBJ2-7, reads DSGVTQTPKHLITATGQRVTLRCSPRSGDLSVYWYQQSLDQGLQFLIQYYNGEERAKGNILERFSAQQFPDLHSELNLSSLELGDSALYFCASSVAGRGAEEQYFGPGTRLTVT.